This paragraph reports one TCR beta chain. Its antigen is unknown. The data belong to a study of identical twins. Study findings and constraints: Instead of following the same donors, the conclusions were based on cross-sectional statistical analysis. There was more out-of-frame TCR alpha sharing in monozygotic twins than models estimated.

Germline CDR1 and CDR2: DFQATT and SNEGSKA (reference sequence). CDR3 size: 14 residues. V gave up 5 bases and J gave up 7 bases, with 18 bases separating them. MiXCR was run by TCRdb on the 5' RACE reads, yielding one entry per CDR3 protein. The sample shows hundreds of thousands of distinct CDR3 sequences, roughly 9.4% of them seen only once. The sample comprised memory (CD45RO+) T cells sorted from blood. The receptor was derived from a woman aged 18 to 35 in good health. V usage is TRBV20-1 and J usage is TRBJ2-1; D unresolved. The CDR3: CSAGDQDFGNEQFF. As DNA, the CDR3 is TGCAGTGCTGGGGATCAGGATTTTGGGAATGAGCAGTTCTTC.